The 19 T cell receptor beta chains reported below all come from one sample, sequenced in a study of control samples from healthy donors and cancer patients. TCRdb's copy holds only in-frame clones and misses some; the assay was immunoSEQ multiplex PCR. The repertoire includes about 73,000 clones, 94% of them detected once, and around 6.5% sits in the top ten. The sequencing sample was made of blood. The source of these receptors is a woman aged 40 to 50 in good health.

This sequence joins TRBV4-1 and TRBJ2-3, with D hard to call. Per germline, CDR1 MGHRA and CDR2 YSYEKL. V gave up 2 bases and J gave up 0 bases, with 12 bases separating them. CDR3 length: 16 amino acids. The CDR3 nucleotides read TGCGCCAGCAGCCAACTCAACCTAATAAGCACAGATACGCAGTATTTT. Translated, it gives CASSQLNLISTDTQYF.

The chain recombines TRBV28 with TRBJ1-2, with D tentatively TRBD1 (6 bases). CDR3 length equals 13 residues. Trimming removed 5 bases from V and 2 bases from J, with 9 bases in between. The germline V gene encodes CDR1 MDHEN and CDR2 SYDVKM. The DNA for the CDR3 is TGTGCCAGCAGTGTGGACAGCAACTATGGCTACACCTTC. Amino acids: CASSVDSNYGYTF.

The V and J genes are TRBV7-8 and TRBJ2-3; D gene uncertain. The germline CDR1 and CDR2 sequences are SGHVS and FQNEAQ. CDR3 size: 12 residues. Trimming cost V 5 bases and J 5 bases, with 8 bases left between them. The DNA of the CDR3 is TGTGCCAGCAGCCGCCATGAAGATACGCAGTATTTT. Its translation: CASSRHEDTQYF.

V and J are TRBV24-1 and TRBJ1-2; no clear D gene. V lost 4 bases to trimming and J lost 5 bases, with 10 bases between them. The CDR3 is 13 amino acids. From germline, CDR1 is KGHDR and CDR2 SFDVKD. As DNA, the CDR3 is TGTGCCACCAGTGACAGGAACGGGTATGGCTACACCTTC. It specifies CATSDRNGYGYTF.

This clone has only one observation. The chain links TRBV19 to TRBJ2-6; no clear D gene. The CDR3 length is 14 residues. The germline V gene encodes CDR1 LNHDA and CDR2 SQIVND (reference sequence). Between the trimmed V and J ends, which lost 3 bases and 1 base, there was a span of 4 bases. As DNA, the CDR3 is TGTGCCAGTAGTATCCGTTCTGGGGCCAACGTCCTGACTTTC. Translated: CASSIRSGANVLTF. Full variable domain (remainder filled in from reference TRBV19 and TRBJ2-6): DGGITQSPKYLFRKEGQNVTLSCEQNLNHDAMYWYRQDPGQGLRLIYYSQIVNDFQKGDIAEGYSVSREKKESFPLTVTSAQKNPTAFYLCASSIRSGANVLTFGAGSRLTVL.

V usage is TRBV7-2 and J usage is TRBJ1-2; D gene uncertain. V lost 1 base and J 8 bases, leaving 11 bases between the germline ends. The germline V gene encodes CDR1 SGHTA and CDR2 FQGNSA. This CDR3 is 13 amino acids long. The CDR3 here is CASSLGLGGGYTF. The DNA of the CDR3 is TGTGCCAGCAGCTTAGGCTTGGGCGGGGGCTACACCTTC. Full variable domain (outside the CDR3, taken from reference TRBV7-2 and TRBJ1-2): GAGVSQSPSNKVTEKGKDVELRCDPISGHTALYWYRQSLGQGLEFLIYFQGNSAPDKSGLPSDRFSAERTGGSVSTLTIQRTQQEDSAVYLCASSLGLGGGYTFGSGTRLTVV.

The CDR3 here is CAWRDSLAAYNEQFF. The CDR3 coding sequence is TGTGCCTGGAGGGACAGCCTAGCGGCCTACAATGAGCAGTTCTTC. The chain is built from TRBV30 and TRBJ2-1; D is perhaps TRBD2 (7 bases). Trimming removed 3 bases from V and 2 bases from J, with 14 bases in between. This CDR3 spans 15 amino acids. Per the germline V gene, CDR1 is GTSNPN and CDR2 is SVGIG (reference sequence).

This sequence joins TRBV5-1 and TRBJ2-2; D perhaps matches TRBD2 (6 bases). The V gene's germline CDR1 is SGHRS and CDR2 YFSETQ. The V and J ends lost 4 bases and 6 bases respectively, with 13 bases between them. The CDR3 runs to 14 residues. CDR3: CASSARLDSGELFF. The CDR3 DNA reads TGCGCCAGCAGCGCCCGACTAGATTCCGGGGAGCTGTTTTTT.

The rearrangement links TRBV4-3 to TRBJ1-2; the D is unclear. V gave up 1 base and J gave up 2 bases, with 14 bases separating them. This CDR3 is built from 16 residues. The germline gives CDR1 LGHNA, CDR2 YSLEER. The DNA for the CDR3 is TGCGCCAGCAGCCAAGGGATCCTTGGGAAAAACTATGGCTACACCTTC. Amino acids: CASSQGILGKNYGYTF.

The gene calls are TRBV5-4 and TRBJ2-1, with TRBD2 matching 7 bases. V lost 0 bases, J lost 1 base, and 1 base stayed unmatched. CDR3 length equals 15 residues. Germline values: CDR1 SGHNT, CDR2 YYREEE (reference sequence). Here the CDR3 reads CASSLGLASYNEQFF. The DNA of the CDR3 is TGTGCCAGCAGCTTGGGACTAGCTTCCTACAATGAGCAGTTCTTC.

This rearrangement joins TRBV28 to TRBJ1-6; D not resolved. The CDR3 covers 15 residues. Germline CDR1 is MDHEN and CDR2 is SYDVKM. V lost 6 bases to trimming and J lost 4 bases, with 13 bases between them. The CDR3 DNA sequence: TGTGCCAGCAGCTCCCCAGAGACTTATAATTCACCCCTCCACTTT. It codes for CASSSPETYNSPLHF.

V gene TRBV5-1 combines with J gene TRBJ1-4; 10 positions agree with TRBD1. There are 19 residues in the CDR3. Germline values: CDR1 SGHRS, CDR2 YFSETQ. After removal of 0 bases from V and 2 bases from J, the junction contained 10 bases not matched to a gene. The CDR3 is CASSLGQGAISVTNEKLFF. The CDR3 bases are TGCGCCAGCAGCTTGGGACAGGGGGCAATTTCGGTCACTAATGAAAAACTGTTTTTT.

This chain joins TRBV13 and TRBJ2-7, with a weak D call TRBD1 (6 bases). Trimming removed 5 bases from V and 4 bases from J, with 15 bases in between. Per germline, CDR1 PRHDT and CDR2 FYEKMQ (reference sequence). The CDR3 is made up of 14 amino acids. The chain's CDR3 is CASSNPFRGYEQYF. For the CDR3, the DNA is TGTGCCAGCAGCAACCCCTTCAGGGGTTACGAGCAGTACTTC. Filled out from reference TRBV13 and TRBJ2-7, the complete variable domain reads AAGVIQSPRHLIKEKRETATLKCYPIPRHDTVYWYQQGPGQDPQFLISFYEKMQSDKGSIPDRFSAQQFSDYHSELNMSSLELGDSALYFCASSNPFRGYEQYFGPGTRLTVT.

V is TRBV21-1 and J is TRBJ2-7; no DNA check was done on the table's D call, TRBD2. TRBV21-1 is given as a pseudogene. The CDR3 spans 19 residues. The CDR3, as DNA: TGTGCCAGCAGCAAAAGGCCCGAGAGACTAGTATCGACTTGCTACGAGCAGTACTTC. Translated, it gives CASSKRPERLVSTCYEQYF.

The chain links TRBV18 to TRBJ2-2; D may be TRBD2 (5 bases). Between the trimmed V and J ends, which lost 3 bases and 6 bases, there was a span of 17 bases. The V gene's germline CDR1 is KGHSH and CDR2 LQKENI. CDR3 length equals 16 residues. The CDR3 protein is CASSPTDWGAAGELFF. CDR3 in DNA: TGTGCCAGCTCACCTACGGACTGGGGAGCGGCCGGGGAGCTGTTTTTT.

The rearrangement uses TRBV18 and TRBJ1-1; possibly TRBD1 for D (6 bases). Trimming took 3 bases from V and 4 from J, leaving 15 bases between them. The CDR3 has 15 residues. Per germline, CDR1 KGHSH and CDR2 LQKENI. CDR3: CASSPTRGSSTEAFF. In DNA form, the CDR3 reads TGTGCCAGCTCACCTACCAGGGGTAGTAGCACTGAAGCTTTCTTT.

This CDR3 reads CASRVKTGRLTDTQYF. The CDR3 DNA reads TGTGCCAGCAGAGTTAAGACAGGGAGACTCACAGATACGCAGTATTTT. J is TRBJ2-3 and V is TRBV5-6; 7 positions agree with TRBD1. With 5 bases clipped from V and 2 bases from J, the junction kept 11 bases outside the gene matches. The CDR3 has 16 amino acids. Germline V CDR1 and CDR2: SGHDT, YYEEEE.

The chain is built from TRBV7-3 and TRBJ2-4; D is ambiguous. The CDR3 consists of 13 residues. V was shortened by 3 bases and J by 5 bases, with 8 bases between the two germline ends. Germline V lookup: CDR1 SGHTA, CDR2 FQGTGA. CDR3 region: CASSFSPENIQYF. For the CDR3, the DNA is TGTGCCAGCAGCTTCAGTCCGGAAAACATTCAGTACTTC.

This chain connects TRBV2 to TRBJ2-7; TRBD2 agrees at 13 bases. Germline CDR1 SNHLY, CDR2 FYNNEI. The V gene end was trimmed by 6 bases and the J gene end by 13 bases; junction bases not matched to a gene: 6. The length of the CDR3 is 12 residues. As DNA, the CDR3 is TGTGCCAGCAGGACAAGGACTAGCGGGAGTTACTTC. This gives the protein CASRTRTSGSYF.